One and the same sample provided the 18 T cell receptor beta chains below, sequenced in a study of blood T cell repertoires in COVID-19. The data were produced by immunoSEQ multiplex PCR, yet TCRdb's version contains in-frame clones alone and is incomplete. The table has just under 50,000 clones, more than 75% seen once. Sequencing was performed on peripheral blood. The receptors derive from a human donor in a cohort sampled during active COVID-19.

This clone was observed once. This chain links TRBV27 with TRBJ2-2; D gene ambiguous. The V end lost 5 bases, the J end lost 6 bases, and 10 bases lay between the germline ends. CDR1 MNHEY and CDR2 SMNVEV come from the germline V gene (reference sequence). CDR3 length equals 13 residues. CDR3 nucleotide sequence: TGTGCCAGCAGTCGAGAGTACTCCGGGGAGCTGTTTTTT. Its translation: CASSREYSGELFF.

The CDR3 DNA reads TGCGCCAGCAGCTTCGAGACAAATTATAGCAATCAGCCCCAGCATTTT. It yields the protein CASSFETNYSNQPQHF. J is TRBJ1-5 and V is TRBV5-1; D is ambiguous. V was pared by 2 bases and J by 0 bases, with 12 bases between. The CDR3 totals 16 residues. Looked up from germline, CDR1 is SGHRS and CDR2 is YFSETQ.

There are a few counts of this clone. The rearrangement joins TRBV2 to TRBJ1-5; a possible D gene is TRBD1 (5 bases). This CDR3 comprises 15 residues. V lost 6 bases and J 0 bases, leaving 12 bases between the germline ends. CDR1 and CDR2 from the germline V gene are SNHLY and FYNNEI. DNA of the CDR3: TGTGCCAGCAGGGAAACAGGATATAGCAATCAGCCCCAGCATTTT. It translates to CASRETGYSNQPQHF.

This chain uses TRBV2 with TRBJ1-4; D uncertain. Trimming took 8 bases from V and 0 from J, leaving 10 bases between them. CDR1 and CDR2 (germline): SNHLY, FYNNEI. This CDR3 spans 14 amino acids. The CDR3 sequence is CASQRHSTNEKLFF. The CDR3 nucleotides are TGTGCCAGCCAGAGGCATTCAACTAATGAAAAACTGTTTTTT. Filled out from reference TRBV2 and TRBJ1-4, the complete variable domain reads EPEVTQTPSHQVTQMGQEVILRCVPISNHLYFYWYRQILGQKVEFLVSFYNNEISEKSEIFDDQFSVERPDGSNFTLKIRSTKLEDSAMYFCASQRHSTNEKLFFGSGTQLSVL.

The V gene is TRBV25-1, the J gene TRBJ2-3; no definite D call. The CDR3 contains 15 residues. Germline CDR1 reads MGHDK; CDR2 reads SYGVNS. V was cut by 4 bases and J by 2 bases, with 13 bases left in between. Here the CDR3 DNA reads TGTGCCAGCAGTGTACGGCGGCACCCCACAGATACGCAGTATTTT. Translating gives CASSVRRHPTDTQYF. Drawing the rest from reference TRBV25-1 and TRBJ2-3, the complete variable domain is EADIYQTPRYLVIGTGKKITLECSQTMGHDKMYWYQQDPGMELHLIHYSYGVNSTEKGDLSSESTVSRIRTEHFPLTLESARPSHTSQYLCASSVRRHPTDTQYFGPGTRLTVL.

The chain is built from TRBV25-1 and TRBJ2-5; D not resolved. CDR3 length: 14 residues. CDR1 and CDR2 (germline): MGHDK, SYGVNS. Trimming pared 2 bases from V and 5 bases from J, leaving 12 bases between. The CDR3, as DNA: TGTGCCAGCAGTGAACCTGGTGCGCGGGAGACCCAGTACTTC. This encodes CASSEPGARETQYF.

CDR3 in amino acids: CASSPLGTGNTEAFF. As DNA, the CDR3 is TGTGCCAGCAGTCCCCTTGGGACAGGGAACACTGAAGCTTTCTTT. The genes are TRBV28 and TRBJ1-1; 8 bases align to TRBD1. CDR3 length equals 15 residues. Per the germline V gene, CDR1 is MDHEN and CDR2 is SYDVKM. The V segment lost 5 bases and the J segment 1 base; nucleotides outside the gene matches: 6.

The rearrangement uses TRBV6-5 and TRBJ2-7, with 10 positions matching TRBD1. J gave up 5 bases and V 8 bases, and 6 bases lay outside the gene matches. Germline V gene data show CDR1 as MNHEY and CDR2 as SVGAGI. There are 13 residues in the CDR3. The CDR3, as DNA: TGTGCCAGCTCGCGGGACAGGGGCCACGAGCAGTACTTC. Its translation: CASSRDRGHEQYF.

CDR3 bases: TGTGCCAGTAGTATCCTCTCCGGGACTAGCGGGAGTAGCTCCTACAATGAGCAGTTCTTC. Amino acid sequence: CASSILSGTSGSSSYNEQFF. The J gene is TRBJ2-1, the V gene TRBV19, with TRBD2 matching 14 bases. CDR1 LNHDA and CDR2 SQIVND come from the germline V gene (reference sequence). Trimming cost V 3 bases and J 0 bases; bases outside gene matches: 10. The CDR3 totals 20 residues.

The rearrangement joins TRBV10-2 to TRBJ1-2; D gene unclear. The CDR3 contains 14 residues. V lost 7 bases, J lost 2 bases, and 14 bases lay in between. Looked up from germline, CDR1 is WSHSY and CDR2 is SAAADI. The CDR3 loop is CASTRSLANYGYTF. CDR3 DNA sequence: TGCGCCAGCACGAGGAGTTTAGCGAACTATGGCTACACCTTC.

The chain couples TRBV9 to TRBJ1-6, with TRBD1 identical over 9 bases. The CDR3 is 17 amino acids. The germline gives CDR1 SGDLS, CDR2 YYNGEE. V dropped 4 bases and J dropped 7; count of bases not matched to a gene: 12. The DNA for the CDR3 is TGTGCCAGCAGCCCGAGATCCTTGGGACAGGGAAATTCACCCCTCCACTTT. The encoded protein is CASSPRSLGQGNSPLHF. The full variable domain, rest sourced from reference TRBV9 and TRBJ1-6, is DSGVTQTPKHLITATGQRVTLRCSPRSGDLSVYWYQQSLDQGLQFLIQYYNGEERAKGNILERFSAQQFPDLHSELNLSSLELGDSALYFCASSPRSLGQGNSPLHFGNGTRLTVT.

This clone has just one count. The CDR3 reads CASSLQSWMRPGTDNVGAFF. The CDR3 DNA is TGTGCCAGCAGTTTACAATCGTGGATGAGACCCGGGACAGACAATGTCGGAGCTTTCTTT. The chain is built from TRBV28 and TRBJ1-1; 7 bases agree with TRBD1. Germline V lookup: CDR1 MDHEN, CDR2 SYDVKM. J gave up 10 bases and V 2 bases, and 28 bases lay outside the gene matches. The CDR3 loop spans 20 amino acids.

This sequence joins TRBV9 and TRBJ2-1, with D perhaps matching TRBD2 (5 bases). CDR1 and CDR2 from the germline V gene are SGDLS and YYNGEE. Deletions cut 1 base from V and 8 bases from J, with 16 bases between. The CDR3 runs to 15 residues. The CDR3 loop is CASSVSSIVSHEQFF. The CDR3 coding sequence is TGTGCCAGCAGCGTATCTAGCATCGTGTCCCATGAGCAGTTCTTC.

The J gene is TRBJ1-3, the V gene TRBV7-2; D might be TRBD1 (5 bases). The CDR3 is 14 residues long. V lost 4 bases and J 0 bases, leaving 7 bases between the germline ends. From germline, CDR1 is SGHTA and CDR2 FQGNSA. CDR3 region: CASSWTLSGNTIYF. In DNA form, the CDR3 reads TGTGCCAGCAGCTGGACACTCTCTGGAAACACCATATATTTT.

V is TRBV30 and J is TRBJ2-7, with 7 bases matching TRBD1. The CDR3 is made up of 13 amino acids. The J segment lost 6 bases and the V segment lost 2 bases, leaving 7 bases of the junction unmatched. CDR1 GTSNPN and CDR2 SVGIG come from the germline V gene (reference sequence). The CDR3: CAWSLDRALEQYF. Written as DNA, the CDR3 is TGTGCCTGGAGTCTTGACAGGGCCCTCGAGCAGTACTTC. The variable domain in full, completed from reference TRBV30 and TRBJ2-7, reads SQTIHQWPATLVQPVGSPLSLECTVEGTSNPNLYWYRQAAGRGLQLLFYSVGIGQISSEVPQNLSASRPQDRQFILSSKKLLLSDSGFYLCAWSLDRALEQYFGPGTRLTVT.

The V and J genes are TRBV4-2 and TRBJ2-3, with 7 bases identical to TRBD2. The V segment lost 1 base and the J segment 0 bases; nucleotides outside the gene matches: 10. The length of the CDR3 is 18 residues. Per the germline V gene, CDR1 is LGHNA and CDR2 is YNFKEQ. The CDR3 protein is CASSQALAEISSTDTQYF. CDR3 sequence (DNA): TGTGCCAGCAGCCAAGCGCTAGCGGAAATCTCTAGCACAGATACGCAGTATTTT.

J is TRBJ2-4 and V is TRBV6-6; the match to TRBD1 covers 11 bases. Germline CDR1 and CDR2: MNHNY and SVGAGI (reference sequence). CDR3 length: 16 amino acids. With V trimmed by 2 bases and J by 3 bases, 3 bases remained unmatched. This CDR3 reads CASSYPGTGGKNIQYF. DNA for the CDR3: TGTGCCAGCAGTTACCCCGGGACAGGGGGCAAAAACATTCAGTACTTC.

The chain uses TRBV7-9 and TRBJ1-2; D unresolved. Germline values: CDR1 SEHNR, CDR2 FQNEAQ (reference sequence). This CDR3 has 14 residues. V was pared by 1 base and J by 4 bases, with 10 bases between. This chain's CDR3 is CASSLDLERYGYTF. CDR3 DNA sequence: TGTGCCAGCAGCTTAGACTTGGAGCGCTATGGCTACACCTTC.